This T cell receptor (beta chain) was identified during a study of shared clonotypes between healthy human individuals. Findings and limits, study-wide: Clonotypes not shared had lower generation probabilities than those common to all four donors.

The assay was carried out at the deep level. Sequencing used immunoSEQ multiplex PCR; TCRdb keeps in-frame clones, though not all of them. The sample consists of 2,500,000 or so clones, around 94% of them appearing once. Worth noting for this clone: No antigen is known for it. The junction departs from germline at one end; a sequencing error may be responsible.

Sequencing was performed on naive CD4+ T cells sorted from blood. Stated subset: CD45RA+ positively selected. The TCR was taken from a man aged 18 to 35 in good health.

The CDR3: CAWSVLASWAF. The CDR3 region has the DNA TGTGCCTGGAGTGTACTCGCATCCTGGGCCTTC. The V gene is TRBV30, the J gene TRBJ1-2, with no clear D. Germline CDR1 and CDR2: GTSNPN and SVGIG (reference sequence). There are 11 residues in the CDR3.